These T cell receptor beta chains were read from a single sample in a study of PD-L1 blockade in urothelial cancer. Sequencing was performed with immunoSEQ multiplex PCR; in TCRdb, only in-frame clones are kept and a portion is missing. The table lists roughly 16,000 clones, about 88% of them singletons. Source: PBMCs, taken around atezolizumab (anti-PD-L1) treatment. These receptors all stem from a man in his sixties or seventies with urothelial cancer. The CDR3 runs from the conserved cysteine through the conserved F or W. Fields, in order: J gene, clone size, D gene, V gene, CDR3 protein, CDR3 DNA. The D gene is left open where the match is weak. The size of a clone is reported for some rows only, either as once, few or many, or as a class for expanded clones.

j_gene: TRBJ1-2
abundance: once
d_gene: TRBD1
v_gene: TRBV28
CDR3aa: CASTLGQVNYGYTF
CDR3nt: TGTGCCAGCACACTGGGACAGGTTAACTATGGCTACACCTTC

j_gene: TRBJ1-1
abundance: few
d_gene: NA
v_gene: TRBV2
CDR3aa: CASMRRDFTEAFF
CDR3nt: TGTGCCAGCATGCGTCGGGATTTTACTGAAGCTTTCTTT

j_gene: TRBJ1-4
abundance: NA
d_gene: TRBD1
v_gene: TRBV30
CDR3aa: CACTRGTATNEKLFF
CDR3nt: TGTGCCTGTACCCGGGGGACAGCAACTAATGAAAAACTGTTTTTT

j_gene: TRBJ1-5
abundance: NA
d_gene: NA
v_gene: TRBV28
CDR3aa: CASSLHGQLTYSNQPQHF
CDR3nt: TGTGCCAGCAGTTTACACGGACAGCTGACGTATAGCAATCAGCCCCAGCATTTT

j_gene: TRBJ1-4
abundance: NA
d_gene: NA
v_gene: TRBV4-1
CDR3aa: CASSQLQSATNEKLFF
CDR3nt: TGCGCCAGCAGCCAACTCCAGTCTGCAACTAATGAAAAACTGTTTTTT

j_gene: TRBJ1-3
abundance: few
d_gene: NA
v_gene: TRBV29-1
CDR3aa: CSVQTGNTIYF
CDR3nt: TGCAGCGTACAAACAGGAAACACCATATATTTT

j_gene: TRBJ2-7
abundance: once
d_gene: NA
v_gene: TRBV4-1
CDR3aa: CASSQYLAASYEQYF
CDR3nt: TGCGCCAGCAGCCAGTATCTGGCGGCCTCCTACGAGCAGTACTTC

j_gene: TRBJ2-3
abundance: NA
d_gene: TRBD1
v_gene: TRBV7-9
CDR3aa: CASSYGQDTDTQYF
CDR3nt: TGTGCCAGCAGCTATGGACAGGACACAGATACGCAGTATTTT

j_gene: TRBJ2-7
abundance: NA
d_gene: TRBD2
v_gene: TRBV2
CDR3aa: CASVLAGPTYEQYF
CDR3nt: TGTGCCAGCGTCCTAGCGGGGCCTACCTACGAGCAGTACTTC

j_gene: TRBJ2-3
abundance: NA
d_gene: TRBD2
v_gene: TRBV2
CDR3aa: CASSGGLADHTQYF
CDR3nt: TGTGCCAGCAGTGGGGGACTAGCGGATCATACGCAGTATTTT

j_gene: TRBJ2-7
abundance: NA
d_gene: NA
v_gene: TRBV19
CDR3aa: CASSIGLPYTYEQYF
CDR3nt: TGTGCCAGTAGTATCGGTTTACCATATACCTACGAGCAGTACTTC

j_gene: TRBJ2-7
abundance: NA
d_gene: TRBD2
v_gene: TRBV10-3
CDR3aa: CAISGAGTSGSYEQYF
CDR3nt: TGTGCCATCAGTGGAGCCGGGACTAGCGGCTCCTACGAGCAGTACTTC

j_gene: TRBJ2-7
abundance: NA
d_gene: TRBD1
v_gene: TRBV5-1
CDR3aa: CASSRRQGDEQYF
CDR3nt: TGCGCCAGCAGTCGGAGACAGGGAGACGAGCAGTACTTC

j_gene: TRBJ2-6
abundance: NA
d_gene: NA
v_gene: TRBV7-9
CDR3aa: CASRGAADGRPAGANVLTF
CDR3nt: TGTGCCAGCAGGGGAGCTGCGGACGGCCGCCCCGCTGGGGCCAACGTCCTGACTTTC

j_gene: TRBJ1-4
abundance: NA
d_gene: NA
v_gene: TRBV7-6
CDR3aa: CASSSTGFNEKLFF
CDR3nt: TGTGCCAGCAGCTCGACAGGCTTTAATGAAAAACTGTTTTTT

j_gene: TRBJ2-2
abundance: NA
d_gene: TRBD2
v_gene: TRBV5-1
CDR3aa: CASRAGGTNTGELFF
CDR3nt: TGCGCCAGCAGAGCGGGGGGCACGAACACCGGGGAGCTGTTTTTT

j_gene: TRBJ2-7
abundance: NA
d_gene: NA
v_gene: TRBV5-5
CDR3aa: CASSLEFRGRLHEQYF
CDR3nt: TGTGCCAGCAGCTTGGAATTCCGGGGTCGACTCCACGAGCAGTACTTC

j_gene: TRBJ2-5
abundance: once
d_gene: TRBD1
v_gene: TRBV7-2
CDR3aa: CASSLSLTGGQETQYF
CDR3nt: TGTGCCAGCAGCTTAAGCCTAACAGGGGGTCAAGAGACCCAGTACTTC

j_gene: TRBJ2-2
abundance: NA
d_gene: TRBD1
v_gene: TRBV2
CDR3aa: CASSGASYRGGGELFF
CDR3nt: TGTGCCAGCAGTGGAGCCTCTTACAGGGGTGGCGGGGAGCTGTTTTTT

j_gene: TRBJ1-1
abundance: once
d_gene: NA
v_gene: TRBV19
CDR3aa: CASSTGIFTEAFF
CDR3nt: TGTGCCAGTAGTACAGGGATTTTCACTGAAGCTTTCTTT

j_gene: TRBJ2-7
abundance: NA
d_gene: TRBD2
v_gene: TRBV5-1
CDR3aa: CASSFGLAEFIF
CDR3nt: TGCGCCAGCAGCTTCGGACTAGCGGAATTTATCTTC

j_gene: TRBJ2-3
abundance: NA
d_gene: TRBD2
v_gene: TRBV4-1
CDR3aa: CASSQDPLAGASDTQYF
CDR3nt: TGCGCCAGCAGCCAAGATCCGCTAGCGGGGGCTTCAGATACGCAGTATTTT

j_gene: TRBJ2-3
abundance: NA
d_gene: NA
v_gene: TRBV6-6
CDR3aa: CASSDTVYTQYF
CDR3nt: TGTGCCAGCAGTGACACAGTATATACGCAGTATTTT

j_gene: TRBJ1-6
abundance: NA
d_gene: TRBD1
v_gene: TRBV6-1
CDR3aa: CASSARQGADSPLHF
CDR3nt: TGTGCCAGCAGTGCGCGACAGGGGGCGGATTCACCCCTCCACTTT

j_gene: TRBJ2-7
abundance: NA
d_gene: NA
v_gene: TRBV11-2
CDR3aa: CASSLDGGPYEQYF
CDR3nt: TGTGCCAGCAGCTTAGATGGGGGCCCTTACGAGCAGTACTTC

j_gene: TRBJ2-3
abundance: NA
d_gene: TRBD2
v_gene: TRBV4-2
CDR3aa: CASSQEGGGAGDTQYF
CDR3nt: TGTGCCAGCAGCCAAGAGGGGGGGGGAGCGGGAGATACGCAGTATTTT

j_gene: TRBJ1-5
abundance: once
d_gene: TRBD1
v_gene: TRBV10-2
CDR3aa: CAAGGQPQHF
CDR3nt: TGCGCCGCAGGGGGTCAGCCCCAGCATTTT

j_gene: TRBJ1-1
abundance: NA
d_gene: TRBD1
v_gene: TRBV7-9
CDR3aa: CASSSPGQGMNTEAFF
CDR3nt: TGTGCCAGCAGCTCGCCGGGACAGGGAATGAACACTGAAGCTTTCTTT

j_gene: TRBJ1-5
abundance: NA
d_gene: NA
v_gene: TRBV5-8
CDR3aa: CASSFEGNQPQHF
CDR3nt: TGTGCCAGCAGCTTTGAGGGCAATCAGCCCCAGCATTTT

j_gene: TRBJ2-7
abundance: NA
d_gene: TRBD2
v_gene: TRBV27
CDR3aa: CASSAGAGGQEQYF
CDR3nt: TGTGCCAGCAGTGCGGGAGCGGGGGGGCAAGAGCAGTACTTC

j_gene: TRBJ2-7
abundance: NA
d_gene: NA
v_gene: TRBV11-1
CDR3aa: CASSDHYYEQYF
CDR3nt: TGTGCCAGCAGCGACCACTATTACGAGCAGTACTTC

j_gene: TRBJ2-7
abundance: NA
d_gene: TRBD1
v_gene: TRBV2
CDR3aa: CASSRPQGATYEQYF
CDR3nt: TGTGCCAGCAGTCGTCCCCAGGGGGCCACCTACGAGCAGTACTTC

j_gene: TRBJ1-2
abundance: once
d_gene: NA
v_gene: TRBV7-2
CDR3aa: CASSGRTVKGYTF
CDR3nt: TGTGCCAGCAGCGGCCGGACAGTCAAAGGCTACACCTTC